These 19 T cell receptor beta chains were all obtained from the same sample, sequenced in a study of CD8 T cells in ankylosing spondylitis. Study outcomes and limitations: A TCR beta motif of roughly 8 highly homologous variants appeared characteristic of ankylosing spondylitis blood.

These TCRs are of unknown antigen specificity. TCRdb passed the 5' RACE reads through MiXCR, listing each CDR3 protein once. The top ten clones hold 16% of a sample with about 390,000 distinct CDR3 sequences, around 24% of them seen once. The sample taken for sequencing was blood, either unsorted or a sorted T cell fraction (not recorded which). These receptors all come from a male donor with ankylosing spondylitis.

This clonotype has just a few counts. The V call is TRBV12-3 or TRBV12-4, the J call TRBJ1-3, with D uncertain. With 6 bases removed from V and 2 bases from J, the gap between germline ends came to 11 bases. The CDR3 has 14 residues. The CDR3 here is CASSSLAPGNTIYF. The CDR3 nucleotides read TGTGCCAGCAGCTCACTTGCCCCTGGAAACACCATATATTTT.

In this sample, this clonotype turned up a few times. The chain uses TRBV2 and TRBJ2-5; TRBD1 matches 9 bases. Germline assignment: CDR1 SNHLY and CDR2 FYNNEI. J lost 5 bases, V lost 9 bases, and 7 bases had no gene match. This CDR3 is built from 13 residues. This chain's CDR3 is CARSGTGRETQYF. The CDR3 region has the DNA TGTGCCAGATCCGGGACAGGGCGGGAGACCCAGTACTTC.

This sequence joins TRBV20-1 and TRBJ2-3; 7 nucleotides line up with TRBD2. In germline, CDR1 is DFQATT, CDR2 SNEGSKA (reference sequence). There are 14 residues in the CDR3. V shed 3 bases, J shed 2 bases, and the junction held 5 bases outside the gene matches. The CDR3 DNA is TGCAGTGCTAGCCTCCTAGCGGACACAGATACGCAGTATTTT. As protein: CSASLLADTDTQYF.

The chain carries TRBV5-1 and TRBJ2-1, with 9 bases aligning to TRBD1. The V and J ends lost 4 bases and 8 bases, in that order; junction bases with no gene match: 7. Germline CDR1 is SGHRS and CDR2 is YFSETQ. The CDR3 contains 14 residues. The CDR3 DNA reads TGCGCCAGCAGCCCCCGGGACAGGGAGGATGAGCAGTTCTTC. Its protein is CASSPRDREDEQFF. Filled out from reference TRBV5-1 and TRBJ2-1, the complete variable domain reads KAGVTQTPRYLIKTRGQQVTLSCSPISGHRSVSWYQQTPGQGLQFLFEYFSETQRNKGNFPGRFSGRQFSNSRSEMNVSTLELGDSALYLCASSPRDREDEQFFGPGTRLTVL.

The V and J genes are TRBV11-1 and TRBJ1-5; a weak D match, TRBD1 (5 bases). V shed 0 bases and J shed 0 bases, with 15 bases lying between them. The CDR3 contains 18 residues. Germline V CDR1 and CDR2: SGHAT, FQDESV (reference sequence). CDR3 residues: CASSLADTASDSNQPQHF. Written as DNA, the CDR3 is TGTGCCAGCAGCTTAGCGGACACGGCAAGTGATAGCAATCAGCCCCAGCATTTT.

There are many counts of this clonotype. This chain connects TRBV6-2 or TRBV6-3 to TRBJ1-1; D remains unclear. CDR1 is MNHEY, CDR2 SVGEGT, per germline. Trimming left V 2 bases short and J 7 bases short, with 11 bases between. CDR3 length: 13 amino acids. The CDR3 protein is CASSYRAVSEAFF. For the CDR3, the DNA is TGTGCCAGCAGTTACAGGGCCGTCAGTGAAGCTTTCTTT.

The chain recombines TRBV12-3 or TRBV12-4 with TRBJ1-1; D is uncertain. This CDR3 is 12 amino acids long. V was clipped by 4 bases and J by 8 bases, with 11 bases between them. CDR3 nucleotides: TGTGCCAGCAGTTCACCACCCAGGGAAGCTTTCTTT. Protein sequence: CASSSPPREAFF.

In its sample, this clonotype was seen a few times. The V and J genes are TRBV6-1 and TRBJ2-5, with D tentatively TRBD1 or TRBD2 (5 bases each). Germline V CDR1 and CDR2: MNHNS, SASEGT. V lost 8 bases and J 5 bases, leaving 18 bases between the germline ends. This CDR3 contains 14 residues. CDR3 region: CASGMGQGGETQYF. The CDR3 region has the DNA TGTGCCAGCGGGATGGGGCAGGGCGGGGAGACCCAGTACTTC.

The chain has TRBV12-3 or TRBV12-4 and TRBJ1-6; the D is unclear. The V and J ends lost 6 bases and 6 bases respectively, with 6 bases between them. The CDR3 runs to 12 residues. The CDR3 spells CASRQPNSPLHF. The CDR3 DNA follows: TGTGCCAGCAGACAACCTAATTCACCCCTCCACTTT.

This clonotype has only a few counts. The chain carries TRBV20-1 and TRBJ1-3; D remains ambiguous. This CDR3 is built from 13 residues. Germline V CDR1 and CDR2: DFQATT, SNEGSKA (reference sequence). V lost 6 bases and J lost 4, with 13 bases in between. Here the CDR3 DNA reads TGCAGTGCGATGCTCAGTGGAGGAAACACCATATATTTT. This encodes CSAMLSGGNTIYF.

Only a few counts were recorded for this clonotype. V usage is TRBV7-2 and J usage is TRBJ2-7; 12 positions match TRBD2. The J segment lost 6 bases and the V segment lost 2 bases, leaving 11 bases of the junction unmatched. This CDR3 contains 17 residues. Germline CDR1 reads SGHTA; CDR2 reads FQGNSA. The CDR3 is CASSLSLAGGLSSEQYF. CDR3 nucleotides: TGTGCCAGCAGCTTATCCCTAGCGGGAGGGCTTTCCAGCGAGCAGTACTTC.

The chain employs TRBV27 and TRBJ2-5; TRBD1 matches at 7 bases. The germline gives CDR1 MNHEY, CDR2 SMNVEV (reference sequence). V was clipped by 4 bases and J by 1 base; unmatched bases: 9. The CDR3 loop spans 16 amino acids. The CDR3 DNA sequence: TGTGCCAGCAGTTCCTCGACAGGGCCTCGCCAAGAGACCCAGTACTTC. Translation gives CASSSSTGPRQETQYF.

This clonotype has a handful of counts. CDR3 region: CASSTSLAGGPIGELFF. The CDR3 DNA reads TGCGCCAGCAGCACTTCACTAGCGGGAGGGCCGATCGGGGAGCTGTTTTTT. The chain joins TRBV5-1 to TRBJ2-2, with 13 bases identical to TRBD2. This CDR3 has 17 residues. Looked up from germline, CDR1 is SGHRS and CDR2 is YFSETQ. The trim removed 4 bases at V and 7 bases at J, leaving 10 bases unmatched.

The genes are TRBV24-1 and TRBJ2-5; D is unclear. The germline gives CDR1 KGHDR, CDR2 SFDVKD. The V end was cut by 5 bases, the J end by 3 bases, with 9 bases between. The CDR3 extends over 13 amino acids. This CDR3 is CATSGSSEETQYF. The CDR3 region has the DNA TGTGCCACCAGTGGCTCTTCGGAAGAGACCCAGTACTTC.

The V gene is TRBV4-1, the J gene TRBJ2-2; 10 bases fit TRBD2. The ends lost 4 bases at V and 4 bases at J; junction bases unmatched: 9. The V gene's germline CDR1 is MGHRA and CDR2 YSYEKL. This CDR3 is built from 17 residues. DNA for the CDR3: TGCGCCAGCAGCCGAGGACTAGCGGAGGGGTCCACCGGGGAGCTGTTTTTT. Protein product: CASSRGLAEGSTGELFF.

As DNA, the CDR3 is TGCAGTGCTAGCCCCAGGACGGCAACTAATGAAAAACTGTTTTTT. This translates into CSASPRTATNEKLFF. This chain joins TRBV20-1 and TRBJ1-4; D unresolved. With 3 bases removed from V and 0 bases from J, the gap between germline ends came to 11 bases. The CDR3 length is 15 residues. In germline, CDR1 is DFQATT, CDR2 SNEGSKA (reference sequence).

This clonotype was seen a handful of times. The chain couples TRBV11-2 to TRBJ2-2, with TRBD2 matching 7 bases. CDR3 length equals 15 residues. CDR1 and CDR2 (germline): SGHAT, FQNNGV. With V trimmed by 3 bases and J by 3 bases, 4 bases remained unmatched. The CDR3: CASSLSGTDTGELFF. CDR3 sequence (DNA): TGTGCCAGCAGCTTGAGCGGGACCGACACCGGGGAGCTGTTTTTT.

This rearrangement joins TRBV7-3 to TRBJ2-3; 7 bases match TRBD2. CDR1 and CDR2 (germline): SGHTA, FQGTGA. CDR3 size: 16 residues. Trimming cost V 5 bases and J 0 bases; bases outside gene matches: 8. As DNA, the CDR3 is TGTGCCAGCAGCATTGGGGGGGGGACCAGCACAGATACGCAGTATTTT. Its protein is CASSIGGGTSTDTQYF.

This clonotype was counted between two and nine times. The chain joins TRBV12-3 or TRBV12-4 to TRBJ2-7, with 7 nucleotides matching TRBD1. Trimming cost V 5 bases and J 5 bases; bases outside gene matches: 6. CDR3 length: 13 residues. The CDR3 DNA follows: TGTGCCAGCAGTCTCGACAGGGCAAACGAGCAGTACTTC. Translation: CASSLDRANEQYF.